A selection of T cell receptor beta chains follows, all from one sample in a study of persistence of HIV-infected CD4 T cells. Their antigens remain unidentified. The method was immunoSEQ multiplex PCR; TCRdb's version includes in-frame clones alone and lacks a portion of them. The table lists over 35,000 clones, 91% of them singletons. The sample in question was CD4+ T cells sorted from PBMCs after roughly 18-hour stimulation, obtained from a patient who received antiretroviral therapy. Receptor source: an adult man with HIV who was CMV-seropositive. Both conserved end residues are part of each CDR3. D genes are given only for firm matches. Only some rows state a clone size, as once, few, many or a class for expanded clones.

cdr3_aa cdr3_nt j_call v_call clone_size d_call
CASSQTGQGAGSAGGHYEQYF TGCGCCAGCAGTCAAACAGGACAGGGGGCAGGGAGCGCGGGGGGCCATTACGAGCAGTACTTC TRBJ2-7 TRBV23-1 . TRBD1
CASSDSIAGGQETQYF TGTGCCAGCAGTGACTCGATAGCGGGGGGACAAGAGACCCAGTACTTC TRBJ2-5 TRBV6-4 . TRBD2
CASSRGGLPPSTDTQYF TGTGCCAGCTCACGGGGGGGACTACCTCCTAGCACAGATACGCAGTATTTT TRBJ2-3 TRBV18 . TRBD2
CASSNWDRGQYNEQFF TGCGCCAGCAGCAACTGGGACAGGGGGCAATACAATGAGCAGTTCTTC TRBJ2-1 TRBV5-1 . TRBD1
CATGTGGFTEAFF TGTGCCACTGGGACAGGGGGGTTTACTGAAGCTTTCTTT TRBJ1-1 TRBV19 once TRBD1
CASSSTGADTQYF TGTGCCAGCAGCTCTACAGGGGCAGATACGCAGTATTTT TRBJ2-3 TRBV7-2 . TRBD1
CASSYGRADTQYF TGTGCCAGCAGTTACGGCAGGGCAGATACGCAGTATTTT TRBJ2-3 TRBV6-5 . .
CASSLGSSGREKLFF TGTGCCAGCAGTTTAGGATCGTCAGGCCGGGAAAAACTGTTTTTT TRBJ1-4 TRBV28 . .
CASSLDGSSGNTIYF TGCGCCAGCAGCTTGGATGGCAGCTCTGGAAACACCATATATTTT TRBJ1-3 TRBV5-1 . .
CASSLLPGQGDTEAFF TGTGCCAGCAGTTTACTCCCTGGACAGGGCGACACTGAAGCTTTCTTT TRBJ1-1 TRBV28 . TRBD1
CASSLAAGGSYNEQFF TGCGCCAGCAGCTTGGCAGCGGGGGGTTCCTACAATGAGCAGTTCTTC TRBJ2-1 TRBV5-1 . TRBD2
CSVAPTDTQYF TGCAGCGTTGCCCCCACAGATACGCAGTATTTT TRBJ2-3 TRBV29-1 . .
CATRGGRGRTDTQYF TGTGCCACCAGGGGAGGGCGGGGGAGGACAGATACGCAGTATTTT TRBJ2-3 TRBV24-1 . TRBD2
CASSLTPSSYEQYF TGTGCCAGCAGTCTTACACCGAGCTCCTACGAGCAGTACTTC TRBJ2-7 TRBV28 few .
CASFSPGASVAGYF TGTGCCAGCTTTTCTCCAGGGGCTAGCGTTGCTGGGTACTTC TRBJ2-7 TRBV28 . .
CASSSRTILSSEQYF TGCGCCAGCAGCTCTAGGACTATTCTTTCCTCCGAGCAGTACTTC TRBJ2-7 TRBV4-1 . .
CASSQGWNSYEQYF TGTGCCAGCAGCCAAGGGTGGAACTCCTACGAGCAGTACTTC TRBJ2-7 TRBV3-1/TRBV3-2 few .
CASRGGHPNQPQHF TGTGCCAGTAGGGGGGGACATCCTAATCAGCCCCAGCATTTT TRBJ1-5 TRBV19 . .
CASRTMDRADTQYF TGTGCCAGCAGGACCATGGACAGAGCAGATACGCAGTATTTT TRBJ2-3 TRBV9 few .
CASGFRGIPGLAGGTSYEQYF TGTGCTAGTGGTTTCCGGGGAATACCGGGACTAGCGGGGGGCACCTCCTACGAGCAGTACTTC TRBJ2-7 TRBV12-5 few TRBD2
CASSLAPFEPPGELFF TGCGCCAGCAGCTTGGCCCCTTTCGAACCCCCCGGGGAGCTGTTTTTT TRBJ2-2 TRBV5-1 once .
CASRPSGANTEAFF TGTGCCAGCCGTCCGTCGGGGGCGAACACTGAAGCTTTCTTT TRBJ1-1 TRBV6-5 once .
CASITGSRNTEAFF TGTGCCAGCATTACAGGGTCGAGGAACACTGAAGCTTTCTTT TRBJ1-1 TRBV28 . .
CASTFRGAGANEQYF TGTGCCAGCACCTTCCGGGGGGCAGGGGCGAACGAGCAGTACTTC TRBJ2-7 TRBV28 . .
CASSPRLASSTDTQYF TGTGCCAGCAGTCCGAGACTAGCCTCTAGCACAGATACGCAGTATTTT TRBJ2-3 TRBV6-2/TRBV6-3 . TRBD2
CASSRRGDRSYEQYF TGTGCCAGCAGCCGGCGAGGGGACAGATCCTACGAGCAGTACTTC TRBJ2-7 TRBV27 . TRBD1
CASSSSGQAFAIYF TGTGCCAGCAGTTCCAGCGGACAGGCGTTCGCCATATATTTT TRBJ1-3 TRBV6-5 . TRBD1
CASRGTGSDTQYF TGTGCCAGCAGGGGGACAGGGAGCGATACGCAGTATTTT TRBJ2-3 TRBV2 . TRBD1